This TCR beta chain is from a study of regulatory and conventional T cells in RAG deficiency. Study findings and constraints: Patient subsets had shorter CDR3s; Omenn Treg-Tconv overlap exceeded 80%.

The repertoire was sequenced with immunoSEQ multiplex PCR; TCRdb's copy has only in-frame clones and lacks some. The top ten clones hold roughly 3.4% of a sample with roughly 34,000 clones, 70% to 80% of them seen once. As regards this clone: Its antigen is not known.

Conventional CD4+ T cells were sorted from blood as CD25-low CD127-high cells. These sequences were also reported in another study, on regulatory T cells. That work adds: Amplification used 52 TRBV primers and 13 TRBJ primers. Skewed V and J usage and few unique V-J pairs marked patient repertoires, most in Tregs.

The TCR originated in a human donor in good health. Sequenced material: CD4+ effector T cells sorted from blood.

In nucleotides, the CDR3 is TGTGCCAGCAGCCAAAAGAGTAGACTGAAACCTATAGCAAATCAGCCCCAGCATTTT. It yields the protein CASSQKSRLKPIANQPQHF. The rearrangement joins TRBV7-8 to TRBJ1-5; the D is unclear. The V gene lost 5 bases and the J gene lost 4 bases, with 27 bases spanning the gap. CDR3 length: 19 residues. Germline V gives CDR1 SGHVS, CDR2 FQNEAQ. Full variable domain (missing parts from reference TRBV7-8 and TRBJ1-5): GAGVSQSPRYKVAKRGQDVALRCDPISGHVSLFWYQQALGQGPEFLTYFQNEAQLDKSGLPSDRFFAERPEGSVSTLKIQRTQQEDSAVYLCASSQKSRLKPIANQPQHFGDGTRLSIL.